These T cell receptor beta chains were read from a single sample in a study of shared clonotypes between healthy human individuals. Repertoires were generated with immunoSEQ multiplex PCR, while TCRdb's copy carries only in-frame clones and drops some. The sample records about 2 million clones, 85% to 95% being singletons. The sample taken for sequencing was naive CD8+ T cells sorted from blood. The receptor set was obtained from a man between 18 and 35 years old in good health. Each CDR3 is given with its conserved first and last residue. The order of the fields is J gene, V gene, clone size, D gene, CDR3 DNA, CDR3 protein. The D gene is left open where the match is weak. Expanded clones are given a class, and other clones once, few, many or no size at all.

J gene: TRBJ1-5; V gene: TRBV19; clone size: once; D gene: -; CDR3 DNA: TGTGCCAGTAGTATAGATTCGGAAAATCAGCCCCAGCATTTT; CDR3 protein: CASSIDSENQPQHF
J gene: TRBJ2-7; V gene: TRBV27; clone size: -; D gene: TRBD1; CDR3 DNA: TGTGCCAGCAGTGAAACCGGGACAGGTTCCTACGAGCAGTACTTC; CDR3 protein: CASSETGTGSYEQYF
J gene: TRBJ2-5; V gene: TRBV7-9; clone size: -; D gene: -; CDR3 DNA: TGTGCCAGCAGCTTATCACGTGAGACCCAGTACTTC; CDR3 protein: CASSLSRETQYF
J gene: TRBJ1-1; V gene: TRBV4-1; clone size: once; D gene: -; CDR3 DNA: TGCGCCAGCAGCCCCTACCTGACAGCGAGCATGAACACTGAAGCTTTCTTT; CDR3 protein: CASSPYLTASMNTEAFF
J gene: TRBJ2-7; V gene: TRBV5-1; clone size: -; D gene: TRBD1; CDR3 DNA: TGCGCCAGCAGCTGGACAGGGAGCGAGCAGTACTTC; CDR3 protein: CASSWTGSEQYF
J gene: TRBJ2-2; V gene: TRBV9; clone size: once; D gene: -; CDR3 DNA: TGTGCCAGCAGGGGGGCCGGGACCTCGAGAACCGGGGAGCTGTTTTTT; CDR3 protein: CASRGAGTSRTGELFF
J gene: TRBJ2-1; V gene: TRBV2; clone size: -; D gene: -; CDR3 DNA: TGTGCCAGCAGTGAAGGGTTCGGCTCCTACAATGAGCAGTTCTTC; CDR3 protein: CASSEGFGSYNEQFF
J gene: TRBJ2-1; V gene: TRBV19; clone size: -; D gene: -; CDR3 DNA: TGTGCCAGTAGTATAGAGCCCCCCGGCCGGCAGTTCTTC; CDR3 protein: CASSIEPPGRQFF
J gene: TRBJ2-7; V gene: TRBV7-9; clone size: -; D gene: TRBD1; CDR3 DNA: TGTGCCAGCAGCACAGGGGAAGGGTCCTACGAGCAGTACTTC; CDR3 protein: CASSTGEGSYEQYF
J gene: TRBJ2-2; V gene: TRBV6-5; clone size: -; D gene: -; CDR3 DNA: TGTGCCAGCAGTACGGGGGTTGGGGACACCGGGGAGCTGTTTTTT; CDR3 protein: CASSTGVGDTGELFF
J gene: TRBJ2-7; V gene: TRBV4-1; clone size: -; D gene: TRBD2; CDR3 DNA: TGCGCCAGCAGCCAAGAGCGAGCGGGAGGTTATGAGCAGTACTTC; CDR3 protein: CASSQERAGGYEQYF
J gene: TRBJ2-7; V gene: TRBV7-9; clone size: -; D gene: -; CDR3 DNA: TGTGCCAGCAGCTTAGCGGGAAGGTCCTACGAGCAGTACTTC; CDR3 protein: CASSLAGRSYEQYF
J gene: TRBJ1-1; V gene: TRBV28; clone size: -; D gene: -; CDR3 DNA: TGTGCCAGCAGTTTGCCGGAAAGTGACACTGAAGCTTTCTTT; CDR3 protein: CASSLPESDTEAFF
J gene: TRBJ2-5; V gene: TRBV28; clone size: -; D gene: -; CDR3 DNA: TGTGCCAGCAGTCTCCCGGGACTCCGCCCAGAAGAGACCCAGTACTTC; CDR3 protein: CASSLPGLRPEETQYF
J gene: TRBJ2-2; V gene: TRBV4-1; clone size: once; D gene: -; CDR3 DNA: TGCGCCAGCAGCCAAGAATCTGTAACTGTAAACACCGGGGAGCTGTTTTTT; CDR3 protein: CASSQESVTVNTGELFF
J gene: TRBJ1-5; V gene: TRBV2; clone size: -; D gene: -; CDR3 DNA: TGTGCCAGCAGTGCTCGGGGGACAACTCAGCCCCAGCATTTT; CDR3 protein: CASSARGTTQPQHF
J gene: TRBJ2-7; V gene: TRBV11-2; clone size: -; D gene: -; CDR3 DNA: TGTGCCAGCAGCCTAGGTTCTGGAGGCGAGCAGTACTTC; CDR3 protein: CASSLGSGGEQYF
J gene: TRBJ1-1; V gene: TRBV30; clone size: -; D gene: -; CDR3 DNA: TGTGCCTGGAGTGTGGGGGTGGCTGAAGCTTTCTTT; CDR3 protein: CAWSVGVAEAFF
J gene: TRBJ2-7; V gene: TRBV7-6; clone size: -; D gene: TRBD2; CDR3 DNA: TGTGCCAGCAGCCAACGGACTAGCGGCTCCTACGAGCAGTACTTC; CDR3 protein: CASSQRTSGSYEQYF
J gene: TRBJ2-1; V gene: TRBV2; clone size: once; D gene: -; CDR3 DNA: TGTGCCAGCAGTGATGCCCAGGACGGACGCTCCTACAATGAGCAGTTCTTC; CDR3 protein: CASSDAQDGRSYNEQFF
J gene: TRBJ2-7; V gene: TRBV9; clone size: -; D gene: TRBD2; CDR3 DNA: TGTGCCAGCAGCCCGGGGGTTGCAAGCGGGAGTTCCTACGAGCAGTACTTC; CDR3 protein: CASSPGVASGSSYEQYF
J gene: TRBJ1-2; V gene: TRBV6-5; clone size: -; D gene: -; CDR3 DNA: TGTGCCAGCAGCCCCCGGGAAGGATTCTATGGCTACACCTTC; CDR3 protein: CASSPREGFYGYTF
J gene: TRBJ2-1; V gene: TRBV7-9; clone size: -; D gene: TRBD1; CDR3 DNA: TGTGCCAGCAGCTTAGTCTGGGGACAGGGGATGGACAATGAGCAGTTCTTC; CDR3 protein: CASSLVWGQGMDNEQFF
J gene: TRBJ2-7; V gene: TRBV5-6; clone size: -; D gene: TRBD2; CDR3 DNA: TGTGCCAGCAGCCCCCCGGGGGGGACCCTCTCCTACGAGCAGTACTTC; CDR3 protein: CASSPPGGTLSYEQYF
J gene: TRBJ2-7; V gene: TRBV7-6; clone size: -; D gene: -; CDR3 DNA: TGTGCCAGCAGCTTAGCGGCAGGGGTTTCGTACGAGCAGTACTTC; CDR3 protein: CASSLAAGVSYEQYF
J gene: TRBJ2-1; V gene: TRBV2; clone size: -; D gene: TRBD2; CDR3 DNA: TGTGCCAGCATCCCACAGCGGGAGCAAATTTGGAATGAGCAGTTCTTC; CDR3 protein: CASIPQREQIWNEQFF
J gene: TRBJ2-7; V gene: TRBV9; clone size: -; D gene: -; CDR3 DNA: TGTGCCAGCAGCGTAGCCCCGGGTTCGACCTACGAGCAGTACTTC; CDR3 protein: CASSVAPGSTYEQYF
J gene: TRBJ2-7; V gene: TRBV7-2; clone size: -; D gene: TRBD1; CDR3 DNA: TGTGCCAGCAGCGGGGGAGGACAGGGCTTTAGGTACGAGCAGTACTTC; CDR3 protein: CASSGGGQGFRYEQYF